This TCR beta chain stems from a study of T cell repertoires in cytomegalovirus infection. CDR3 size: 16 residues. The junction had 9 bases not matched to a gene; V was cut back by 6 bases and J by 5 bases. TCRdb itself ran the reads through MiXCR, one entry per CDR3 protein. Of about 490,000 distinct CDR3 sequences listed, roughly 10% were seen once; the top ten hold about 10%. The origin of this receptor is a human donor in good health (CMV status not recorded). Some clones in this sample may be carry-over from other donors' samples. This sequence joins TRBV23-1 and TRBJ2-3; 12 bases agree with TRBD1. TRBV23-1 falls under the ORF class, with uncertain function. Sequenced sample: PBMCs. The CDR3 here is CASRLNRDRGLDTQYF. In DNA form, the CDR3 reads TGCGCCAGCAGGCTTAACCGGGACAGGGGGCTAGATACGCAGTATTTT.